Each of the 6 T cell receptor beta chains below was sequenced from the same sample in a study of blood T cell repertoires in COVID-19. Profiling relied on immunoSEQ multiplex PCR, and the TCRdb table lists in-frame clones only, not all of them. The sample lists approximately 75,000 clones, over 75% seen once, with less than 8.5% in the top ten. The sample was peripheral blood. These receptors originate from a human donor in a cohort sampled during active COVID-19.

This clone was seen only a few times. The chain links TRBV10-2 to TRBJ2-7, with 7 bases matching TRBD1. V trimming: 6 bases; J trimming: 0 bases; junction bases outside the gene matches: 5. The CDR3 runs to 14 residues. The germline V gene encodes CDR1 WSHSY and CDR2 SAAADI. Here the CDR3 reads CASRDRASSYEQYF. CDR3 nucleotide sequence: TGCGCCAGCAGAGACAGGGCCTCCTCCTACGAGCAGTACTTC.

This clone has a handful of counts. V and J are TRBV4-3 and TRBJ1-6; D unresolved. V lost 0 bases and J 7 bases, leaving 10 bases between the germline ends. Germline CDR1 LGHNA, CDR2 YSLEER. The CDR3 runs 15 residues. The CDR3 nucleotides read TGCGCCAGCAGCCAAGATCCACAGAAGAATTCACCCCTCCACTTT. It encodes CASSQDPQKNSPLHF.

The V call is TRBV10-3, the J call TRBJ1-2; possibly TRBD1 for D (5 bases). The ends were cut back, 6 bases at V and 3 bases at J, with 8 bases in the middle. Germline V CDR1 and CDR2: ENHRY, SYGVKD. This CDR3 spans 12 amino acids. The CDR3 coding sequence is TGTGCCATCAGGGGAGGGGACTATGGCTACACCTTC. Amino acids: CAIRGGDYGYTF.

The chain is built from TRBV5-6 and TRBJ1-4; D is undetermined. CDR3 length: 15 amino acids. The V gene lost 3 bases and the J gene lost 4 bases, with 13 bases spanning the gap. The germline V gene has CDR1 SGHDT and CDR2 YYEEEE. The DNA of the CDR3 is TGTGCCAGCAGCTCGGGGTACAGCCGTAATGAAAAACTGTTTTTT. This sequence encodes CASSSGYSRNEKLFF.

The V call is TRBV10-3, the J call TRBJ1-3; 7 nucleotides line up with TRBD1. Germline V gene lookup returns CDR1 ENHRY and CDR2 SYGVKD. CDR3 length: 15 residues. V shed 4 bases and J 1 base; nucleotides not matched to a gene: 4. The CDR3 nucleotides read TGTGCCATCAGTGGGCAGGGGGTGTCTGGAAACACCATATATTTT. Protein product: CAISGQGVSGNTIYF.

The chain links TRBV9 to TRBJ1-2; the match to TRBD1 covers 10 bases. V lost 4 bases to trimming and J lost 7 bases; unmatched junction nucleotides: 10. The length of the CDR3 is 15 residues. Germline CDR1 SGDLS, CDR2 YYNGEE. CDR3 DNA: TGTGCCAGCAGCTTCCGGGACAGGGGAGAAGCTGGCTACACCTTC. Protein: CASSFRDRGEAGYTF. The whole variable domain, remainder taken from reference TRBV9 and TRBJ1-2, is DSGVTQTPKHLITATGQRVTLRCSPRSGDLSVYWYQQSLDQGLQFLIQYYNGEERAKGNILERFSAQQFPDLHSELNLSSLELGDSALYFCASSFRDRGEAGYTFGSGTRLTVV.